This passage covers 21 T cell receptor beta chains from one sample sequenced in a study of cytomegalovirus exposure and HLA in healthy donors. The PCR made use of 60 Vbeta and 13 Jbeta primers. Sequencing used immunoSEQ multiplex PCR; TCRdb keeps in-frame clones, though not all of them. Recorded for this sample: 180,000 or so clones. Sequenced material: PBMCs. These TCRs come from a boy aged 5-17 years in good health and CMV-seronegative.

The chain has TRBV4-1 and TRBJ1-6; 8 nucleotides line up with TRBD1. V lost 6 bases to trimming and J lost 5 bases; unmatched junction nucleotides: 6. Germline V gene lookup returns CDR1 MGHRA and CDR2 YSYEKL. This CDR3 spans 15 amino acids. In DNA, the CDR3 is TGCGCCAGCAGAGGGCCAGGGGGCAATAATTCACCCCTCCACTTT. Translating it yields CASRGPGGNNSPLHF.

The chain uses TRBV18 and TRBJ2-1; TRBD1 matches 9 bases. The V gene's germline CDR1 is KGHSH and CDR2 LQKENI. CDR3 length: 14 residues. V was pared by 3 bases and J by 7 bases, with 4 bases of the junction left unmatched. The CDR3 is CASSPGTGFNEQFF. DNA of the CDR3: TGTGCCAGCTCACCGGGGACAGGGTTTAATGAGCAGTTCTTC.

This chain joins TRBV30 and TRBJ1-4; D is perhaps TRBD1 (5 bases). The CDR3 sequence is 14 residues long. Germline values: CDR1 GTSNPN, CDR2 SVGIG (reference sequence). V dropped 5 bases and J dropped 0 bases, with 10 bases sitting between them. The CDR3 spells CAWAGGATNEKLFF. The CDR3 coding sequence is TGTGCCTGGGCCGGAGGGGCAACTAATGAAAAACTGTTTTTT.

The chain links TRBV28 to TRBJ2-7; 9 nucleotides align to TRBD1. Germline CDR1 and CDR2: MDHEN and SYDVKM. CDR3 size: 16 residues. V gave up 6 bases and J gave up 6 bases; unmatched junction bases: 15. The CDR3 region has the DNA TGTGCCAGCAGCCCCCGGCCGGGACAGGGACGTGGCGAGCAGTACTTC. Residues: CASSPRPGQGRGEQYF.

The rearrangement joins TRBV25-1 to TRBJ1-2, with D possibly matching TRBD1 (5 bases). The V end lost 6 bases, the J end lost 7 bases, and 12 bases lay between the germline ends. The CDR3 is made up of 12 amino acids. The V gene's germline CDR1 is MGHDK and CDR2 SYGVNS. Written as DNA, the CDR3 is TGTGCCAGCAGCAAAGGGGTTGGTGGCTACACCTTC. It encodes CASSKGVGGYTF.

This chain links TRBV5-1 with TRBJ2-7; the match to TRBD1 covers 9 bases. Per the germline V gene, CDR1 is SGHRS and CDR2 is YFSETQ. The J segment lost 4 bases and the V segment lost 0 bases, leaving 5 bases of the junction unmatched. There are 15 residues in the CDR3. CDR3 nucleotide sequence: TGCGCCAGCAGCTTGGCAGGACAGGGGACGTACGAGCAGTACTTC. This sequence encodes CASSLAGQGTYEQYF.

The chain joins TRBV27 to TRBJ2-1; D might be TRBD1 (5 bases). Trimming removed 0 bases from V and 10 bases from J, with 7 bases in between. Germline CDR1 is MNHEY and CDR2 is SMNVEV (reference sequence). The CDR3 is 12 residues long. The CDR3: CASSLSHREQFF. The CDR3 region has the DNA TGTGCCAGCAGTTTATCCCACAGGGAGCAGTTCTTC.

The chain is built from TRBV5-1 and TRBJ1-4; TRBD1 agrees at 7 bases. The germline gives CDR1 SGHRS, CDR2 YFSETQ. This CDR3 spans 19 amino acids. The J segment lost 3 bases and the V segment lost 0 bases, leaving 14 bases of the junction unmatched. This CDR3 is CASSLGQGKSRGANEKLFF. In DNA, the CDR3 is TGCGCCAGCAGCTTGGGACAGGGAAAATCCCGAGGAGCTAATGAAAAACTGTTTTTT. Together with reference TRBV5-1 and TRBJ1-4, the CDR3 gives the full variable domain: KAGVTQTPRYLIKTRGQQVTLSCSPISGHRSVSWYQQTPGQGLQFLFEYFSETQRNKGNFPGRFSGRQFSNSRSEMNVSTLELGDSALYLCASSLGQGKSRGANEKLFFGSGTQLSVL.

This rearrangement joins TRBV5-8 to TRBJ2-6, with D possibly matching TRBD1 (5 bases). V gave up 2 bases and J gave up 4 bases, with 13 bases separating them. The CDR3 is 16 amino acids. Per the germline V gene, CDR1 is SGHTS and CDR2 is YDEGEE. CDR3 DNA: TGTGCCAGCAGCTTACAGGTCGTCTCCGGGGCCAACGTCCTGACTTTC. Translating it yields CASSLQVVSGANVLTF.

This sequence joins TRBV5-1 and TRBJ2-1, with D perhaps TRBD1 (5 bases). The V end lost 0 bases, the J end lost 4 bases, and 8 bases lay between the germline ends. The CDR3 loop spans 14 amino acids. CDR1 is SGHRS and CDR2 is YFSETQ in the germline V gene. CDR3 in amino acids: CASSLAQEYNEQFF. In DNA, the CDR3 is TGCGCCAGCAGCTTGGCACAGGAGTACAATGAGCAGTTCTTC. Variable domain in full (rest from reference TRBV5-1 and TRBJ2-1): KAGVTQTPRYLIKTRGQQVTLSCSPISGHRSVSWYQQTPGQGLQFLFEYFSETQRNKGNFPGRFSGRQFSNSRSEMNVSTLELGDSALYLCASSLAQEYNEQFFGPGTRLTVL.

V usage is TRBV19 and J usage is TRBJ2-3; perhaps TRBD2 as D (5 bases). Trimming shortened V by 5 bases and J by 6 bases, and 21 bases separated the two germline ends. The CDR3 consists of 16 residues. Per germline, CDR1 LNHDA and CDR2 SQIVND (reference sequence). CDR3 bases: TGTGCCAGTAGTCCAAAGGCGGCTAGCTGGGCGGATACGCAGTATTTT. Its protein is CASSPKAASWADTQYF.

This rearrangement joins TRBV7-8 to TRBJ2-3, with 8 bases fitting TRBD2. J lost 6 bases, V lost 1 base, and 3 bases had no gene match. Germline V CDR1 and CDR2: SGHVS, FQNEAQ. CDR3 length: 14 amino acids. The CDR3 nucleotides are TGTGCCAGCAGCTTAGGGGGCGGGGGGGATACGCAGTATTTT. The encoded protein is CASSLGGGGDTQYF.

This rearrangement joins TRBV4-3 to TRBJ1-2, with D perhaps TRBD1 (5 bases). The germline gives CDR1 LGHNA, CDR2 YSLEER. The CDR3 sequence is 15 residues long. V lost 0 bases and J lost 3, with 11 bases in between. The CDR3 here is CASSQDQGGDYGYTF. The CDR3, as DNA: TGCGCCAGCAGCCAAGATCAGGGAGGGGACTATGGCTACACCTTC.

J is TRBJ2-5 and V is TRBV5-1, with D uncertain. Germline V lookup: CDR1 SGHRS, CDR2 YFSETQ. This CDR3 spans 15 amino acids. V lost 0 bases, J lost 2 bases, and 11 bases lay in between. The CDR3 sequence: CASSLEQPKQETQYF. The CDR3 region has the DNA TGCGCCAGCAGCTTGGAACAACCGAAGCAAGAGACCCAGTACTTC.

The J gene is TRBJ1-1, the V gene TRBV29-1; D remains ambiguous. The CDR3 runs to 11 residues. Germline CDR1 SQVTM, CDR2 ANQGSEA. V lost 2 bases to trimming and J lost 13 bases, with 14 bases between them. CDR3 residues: CSVEREVGVFF. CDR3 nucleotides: TGCAGCGTTGAAAGGGAGGTGGGTGTTTTCTTT.

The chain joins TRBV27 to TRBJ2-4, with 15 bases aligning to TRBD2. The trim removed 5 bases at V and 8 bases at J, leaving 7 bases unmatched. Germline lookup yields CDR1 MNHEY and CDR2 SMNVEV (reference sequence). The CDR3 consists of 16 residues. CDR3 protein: CASSTRTSGGADIQYF. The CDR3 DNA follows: TGTGCCAGCAGTACACGGACTAGCGGGGGGGCGGACATTCAGTACTTC.

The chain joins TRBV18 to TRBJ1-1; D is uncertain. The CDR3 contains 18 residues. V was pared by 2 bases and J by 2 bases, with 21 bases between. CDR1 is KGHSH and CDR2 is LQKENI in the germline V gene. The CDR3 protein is CASSPSVTPPSGNTEAFF. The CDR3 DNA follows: TGTGCCAGCTCACCATCCGTCACGCCCCCTTCAGGCAACACTGAAGCTTTCTTT.

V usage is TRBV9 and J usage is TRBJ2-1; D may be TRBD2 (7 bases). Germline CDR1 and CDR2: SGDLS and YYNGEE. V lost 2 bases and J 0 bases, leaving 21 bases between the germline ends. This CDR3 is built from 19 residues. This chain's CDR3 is CASSVSRLGGPSSYNEQFF. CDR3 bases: TGTGCCAGCAGCGTGTCGCGACTGGGGGGGCCGAGCTCCTACAATGAGCAGTTCTTC.

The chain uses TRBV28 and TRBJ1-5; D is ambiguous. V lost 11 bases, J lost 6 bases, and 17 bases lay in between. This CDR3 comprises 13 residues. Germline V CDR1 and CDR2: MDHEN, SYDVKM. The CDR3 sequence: CAGSRAKVQPQHF. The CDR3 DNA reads TGTGCCGGGTCACGAGCGAAGGTTCAGCCCCAGCATTTT.

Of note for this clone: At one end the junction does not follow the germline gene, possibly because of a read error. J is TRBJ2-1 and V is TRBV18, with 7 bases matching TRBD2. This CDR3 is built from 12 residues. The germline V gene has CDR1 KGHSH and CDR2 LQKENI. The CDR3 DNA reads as TGTGCCAGCTCACCGTTGGCGGGGGAAGGGATCTTC. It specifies CASSPLAGEGIF.

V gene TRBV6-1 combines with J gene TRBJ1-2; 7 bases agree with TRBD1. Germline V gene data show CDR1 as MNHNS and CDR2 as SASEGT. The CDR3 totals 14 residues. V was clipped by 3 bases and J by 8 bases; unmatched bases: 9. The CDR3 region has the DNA TGTGCCAGCAGTGAGAACAGGGGAAGGGGGGGCTACACCTTC. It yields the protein CASSENRGRGGYTF.